This T cell receptor (beta chain) was found in a study of human thymus T cells. TCRdb keeps only in-frame clones here, not all; method: immunoSEQ multiplex PCR. The data show 100,000 to 150,000 clones, over 85% seen once. The trim removed 3 bases at V and 2 bases at J, leaving 17 bases unmatched. Germline V gene data show CDR1 as GTSNPN and CDR2 as SVGIG (reference sequence). The CDR3 length is 18 residues. Corrective heart surgery yielded resections, and these provided the thymus tissue. The clonotype originates from a boy younger than two with a congenital heart defect but otherwise immunologically healthy. Sequencing input: thymus tissue. V and J are TRBV30 and TRBJ2-3, with 7 bases matching TRBD2. The CDR3 is CAWSAARGGSLDTDTQYF. Here the CDR3 DNA reads TGTGCCTGGAGCGCCGCACGCGGGGGAAGTCTGGACACAGATACGCAGTATTTT.